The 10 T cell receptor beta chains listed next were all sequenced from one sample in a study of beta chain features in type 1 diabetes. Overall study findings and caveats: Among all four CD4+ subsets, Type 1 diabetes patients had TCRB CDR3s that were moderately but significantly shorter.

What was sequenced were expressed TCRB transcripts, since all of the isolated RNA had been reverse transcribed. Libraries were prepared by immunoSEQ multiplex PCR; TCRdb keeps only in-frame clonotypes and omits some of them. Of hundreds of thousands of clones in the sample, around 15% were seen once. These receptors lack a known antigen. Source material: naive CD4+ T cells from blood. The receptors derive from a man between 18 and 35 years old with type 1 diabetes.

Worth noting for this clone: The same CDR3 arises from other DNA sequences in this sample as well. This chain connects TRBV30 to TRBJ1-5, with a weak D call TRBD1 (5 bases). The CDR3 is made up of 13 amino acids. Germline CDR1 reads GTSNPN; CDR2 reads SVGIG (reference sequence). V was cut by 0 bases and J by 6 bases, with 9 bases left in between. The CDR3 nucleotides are TGTGCCTGGAGTGTTAGGGGAGGTCAGCCCCAGCATTTT. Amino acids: CAWSVRGGQPQHF.

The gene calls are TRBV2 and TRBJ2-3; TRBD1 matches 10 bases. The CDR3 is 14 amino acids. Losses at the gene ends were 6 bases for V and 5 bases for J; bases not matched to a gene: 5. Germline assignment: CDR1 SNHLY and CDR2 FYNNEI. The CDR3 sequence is CASSADRGLDTQYF. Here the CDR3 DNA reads TGTGCCAGCAGCGCCGACAGGGGGCTAGATACGCAGTATTTT.

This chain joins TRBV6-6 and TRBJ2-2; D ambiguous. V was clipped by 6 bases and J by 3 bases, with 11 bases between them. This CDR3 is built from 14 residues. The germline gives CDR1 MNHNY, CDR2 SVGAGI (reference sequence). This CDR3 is CASSPRLDTGELFF. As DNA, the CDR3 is TGTGCCAGCAGCCCCCGGCTGGACACCGGGGAGCTGTTTTTT.

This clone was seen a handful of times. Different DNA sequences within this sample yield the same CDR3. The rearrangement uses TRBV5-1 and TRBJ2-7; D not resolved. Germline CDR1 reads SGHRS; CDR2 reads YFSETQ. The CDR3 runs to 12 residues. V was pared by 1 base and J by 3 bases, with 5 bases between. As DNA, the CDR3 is TGCGCCAGCAGCTTGAACAGCTACGAGCAGTACTTC. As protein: CASSLNSYEQYF.

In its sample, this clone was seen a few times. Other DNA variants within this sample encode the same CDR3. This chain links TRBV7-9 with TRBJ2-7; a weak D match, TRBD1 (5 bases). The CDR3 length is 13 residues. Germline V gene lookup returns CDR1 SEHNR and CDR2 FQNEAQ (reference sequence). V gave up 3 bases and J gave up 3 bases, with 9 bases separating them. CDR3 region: CASSFWGNYEQYF. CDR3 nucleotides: TGTGCCAGCAGCTTTTGGGGCAACTACGAGCAGTACTTC.

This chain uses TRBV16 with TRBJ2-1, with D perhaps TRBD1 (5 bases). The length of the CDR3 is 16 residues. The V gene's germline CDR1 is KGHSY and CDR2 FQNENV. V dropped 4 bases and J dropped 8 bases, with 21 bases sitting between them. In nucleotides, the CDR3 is TGTGCCAGCAGCCCTTGGACACAATCGCAGGGCGATGAGCAGTTCTTC. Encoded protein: CASSPWTQSQGDEQFF.

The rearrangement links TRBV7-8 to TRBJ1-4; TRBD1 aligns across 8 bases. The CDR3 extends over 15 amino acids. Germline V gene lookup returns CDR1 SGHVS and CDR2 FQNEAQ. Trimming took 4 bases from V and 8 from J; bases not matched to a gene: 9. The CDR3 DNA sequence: TGTGCCAGCAGCTACCCAGACAGGGGTTACGAAAAACTGTTTTTT. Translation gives CASSYPDRGYEKLFF.

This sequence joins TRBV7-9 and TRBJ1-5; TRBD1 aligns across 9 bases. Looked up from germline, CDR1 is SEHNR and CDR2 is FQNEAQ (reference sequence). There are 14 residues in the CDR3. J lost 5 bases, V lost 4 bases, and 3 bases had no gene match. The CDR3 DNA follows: TGTGCCAGCAGCTCGGACAGGGGACATCAGCCCCAGCATTTT. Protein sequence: CASSSDRGHQPQHF.

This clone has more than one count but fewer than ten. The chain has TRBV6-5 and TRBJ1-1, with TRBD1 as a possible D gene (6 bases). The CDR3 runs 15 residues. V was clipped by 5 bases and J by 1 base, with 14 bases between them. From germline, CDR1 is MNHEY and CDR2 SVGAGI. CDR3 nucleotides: TGTGCCAGCAGTCCCCGCGGGGGGGCGAACACTGAAGCTTTCTTT. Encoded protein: CASSPRGGANTEAFF.

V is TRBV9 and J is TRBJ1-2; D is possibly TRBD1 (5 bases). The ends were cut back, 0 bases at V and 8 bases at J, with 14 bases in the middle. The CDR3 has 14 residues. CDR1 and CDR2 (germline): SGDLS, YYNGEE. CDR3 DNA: TGTGCCAGCAGCGTAGATGGGCAGGGCGAGGGCTACACCTTC. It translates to CASSVDGQGEGYTF.